The 28 T cell receptor beta chains in this list originate from one sample, sequenced in a study of T cells in pancreatic ductal adenocarcinoma. Selected pancreatic ductal adenocarcinoma patients had undergone surgery without neoadjuvant therapy. Produced via immunoSEQ multiplex PCR; TCRdb's table is partial and in-frame only. Among roughly 100,000 clones listed, 90% to 95% were seen once. The sequenced material came from PBMCs. All receptors derive from a human donor with pancreatic ductal adenocarcinoma.

Here the CDR3 reads CASTSGRSRSYNEQFF. In DNA form, the CDR3 reads TGTGCCAGTACTAGCGGGAGGTCCCGATCTTACAATGAGCAGTTCTTC. The chain carries TRBV19 and TRBJ2-1, with 11 bases matching TRBD2. This CDR3 is 16 amino acids long. Germline assignment: CDR1 LNHDA and CDR2 SQIVND (reference sequence). The trim removed 7 bases at V and 4 bases at J, leaving 9 bases unmatched.

This sequence joins TRBV5-1 and TRBJ1-2; D uncertain. With 4 bases removed from V and 7 bases from J, the gap between germline ends came to 17 bases. The CDR3 extends over 14 amino acids. The germline gives CDR1 SGHRS, CDR2 YFSETQ. CDR3 in amino acids: CASSQQPGSGGYTF. The DNA for the CDR3 is TGCGCCAGCAGCCAGCAACCGGGGAGTGGTGGCTACACCTTC.

This clone was observed a single time. V gene TRBV6-1 combines with J gene TRBJ2-1, with 11 bases lining up with TRBD2. The CDR3 is 14 residues long. In germline, CDR1 is MNHNS, CDR2 SASEGT. Unmatched junction bases numbered 4, after V lost 5 bases and J lost 7 bases. The DNA for the CDR3 is TGTGCCAGCAGTACCGGGACTAGCGGAAATGAGCAGTTCTTC. Translation gives CASSTGTSGNEQFF.

CDR3 sequence: CASSLDETSGTLPKNIQYF. CDR3 bases: TGTGCCAGCAGCTTAGATGAGACTAGCGGAACCCTCCCCAAAAACATTCAGTACTTC. J is TRBJ2-4 and V is TRBV7-2, with 9 bases aligning to TRBD2. Germline V gene lookup returns CDR1 SGHTA and CDR2 FQGNSA. There are 19 residues in the CDR3. The J segment lost 2 bases and the V segment lost 1 base, leaving 12 bases of the junction unmatched.

V gene TRBV18 combines with J gene TRBJ2-5; 8 nucleotides match TRBD1. V trimming: 3 bases; J trimming: 5 bases; junction bases outside the gene matches: 5. The CDR3 is made up of 14 amino acids. Looked up from germline, CDR1 is KGHSH and CDR2 is LQKENI. Here the CDR3 DNA reads TGTGCCAGCTCACCGGGACAGGTCGGGGAGACCCAGTACTTC. Translation: CASSPGQVGETQYF.

This rearrangement joins TRBV30 to TRBJ1-2, with a weak D call TRBD1 (6 bases). The CDR3 covers 11 residues. The ends were cut back, 3 bases at V and 14 bases at J, with 16 bases in the middle. Per the germline V gene, CDR1 is GTSNPN and CDR2 is SVGIG (reference sequence). CDR3 amino acids: CAWSETGPGTF. DNA of the CDR3: TGTGCCTGGAGCGAGACAGGCCCGGGGACCTTC.

The count of this clone is one. The chain couples TRBV4-1 to TRBJ2-5; D perhaps matches TRBD2 (5 bases). The V gene lost 3 bases and the J gene lost 2 bases, with 10 bases spanning the gap. The germline CDR1 and CDR2 sequences are MGHRA and YSYEKL. The CDR3 is 14 amino acids. CDR3: CASSQGRGQETQYF. Here the CDR3 DNA reads TGCGCCAGCAGCCAGGGCAGAGGGCAAGAGACCCAGTACTTC.

The V and J genes are TRBV4-3 and TRBJ2-3; 7 bases map to TRBD2. V dropped 2 bases and J dropped 3; count of bases not matched to a gene: 17. The CDR3 totals 19 residues. The V gene's germline CDR1 is LGHNA and CDR2 YSLEER. The DNA of the CDR3 is TGCGCCAGCAGCCAAATTCTTCTACCAGCGGGATCCCGTACAGATACGCAGTATTTT. Translated, it gives CASSQILLPAGSRTDTQYF.

The gene calls are TRBV9 and TRBJ2-1; TRBD2 aligns across 8 bases. V was clipped by 0 bases and J by 5 bases; unmatched bases: 7. The CDR3 spans 16 residues. Germline lookup yields CDR1 SGDLS and CDR2 YYNGEE. The CDR3 DNA sequence: TGTGCCAGCAGCGTAGTTGGGGCGGGAGGCGACAATGAGCAGTTCTTC. Protein product: CASSVVGAGGDNEQFF.

The chain is built from TRBV7-3 and TRBJ2-1, with D maybe TRBD2 (5 bases). CDR3 length equals 12 residues. Germline V gene lookup returns CDR1 SGHTA and CDR2 FQGTGA. V was shortened by 0 bases and J by 9 bases, with 6 bases between the two germline ends. The CDR3 DNA sequence: TGTGCCAGCAGCTTAACGGGAGCTGAGCAGTTCTTC. Its protein product is CASSLTGAEQFF.

The chain couples TRBV18 to TRBJ1-2; no clear D. This CDR3 has 14 amino acids. Germline values: CDR1 KGHSH, CDR2 LQKENI. Trimming left V 2 bases short and J 7 bases short, with 14 bases between. The DNA for the CDR3 is TGTGCCAGCTCACCAAGAGGGCAGATTCGTGGCTACACCTTC. Encoded protein: CASSPRGQIRGYTF.

This chain uses TRBV5-4 with TRBJ2-1; unclear D gene. V lost 7 bases, J lost 7 bases, and 9 bases lay in between. The CDR3 is made up of 11 amino acids. From germline, CDR1 is SGHNT and CDR2 YYREEE (reference sequence). The CDR3 spells CASGTQNEQFF. The CDR3 DNA is TGTGCCAGCGGCACACAGAATGAGCAGTTCTTC.

The chain uses TRBV30 and TRBJ2-7; D call uncertain. The V end lost 1 base, the J end lost 2 bases, and 3 bases lay between the germline ends. The germline CDR1 and CDR2 sequences are GTSNPN and SVGIG (reference sequence). The CDR3 is 11 amino acids. The CDR3 sequence: CAWSAAYEQYF. For the CDR3, the DNA is TGTGCCTGGAGTGCCGCCTACGAGCAGTACTTC.

V is TRBV4-1 and J is TRBJ1-3; no definite D call. The CDR3 sequence is 13 residues long. V was pared by 4 bases and J by 4 bases, with 8 bases between. Germline V gene sequence: CDR1 MGHRA, CDR2 YSYEKL. The CDR3 nucleotides are TGCGCCAGCAGCCCCTTTCTCGGAAACACCATATATTTT. Its protein is CASSPFLGNTIYF.

The chain recombines TRBV5-4 with TRBJ1-2; D uncertain. The CDR3 covers 16 residues. V shed 5 bases and J shed 2 bases, with 19 bases lying between them. The germline CDR1 and CDR2 sequences are SGHNT and YYREEE (reference sequence). The CDR3 bases are TGTGCCAGCAGTCTGGGGTTTCCCGGGAACAACTATGGCTACACCTTC. It yields the protein CASSLGFPGNNYGYTF.

The gene calls are TRBV7-8 and TRBJ1-1; possible D gene TRBD1, 5 bases. The CDR3 has 15 residues. V lost 3 bases and J 3 bases, leaving 14 bases between the germline ends. Germline V gene data show CDR1 as SGHVS and CDR2 as FQNEAQ. The CDR3 loop is CASSFGRGADTEAFF. The CDR3, as DNA: TGTGCCAGCAGCTTCGGGAGGGGTGCGGACACTGAAGCTTTCTTT.

In DNA form, the CDR3 reads TGTGCCAGCAGTGAGACAAGCCATCAGCCCCAGCATTTT. Translating it yields CASSETSHQPQHF. The J gene is TRBJ1-5, the V gene TRBV6-1; D uncertain. V gave up 3 bases and J gave up 5 bases, with 8 bases separating them. The CDR3 extends over 13 amino acids. Per the germline V gene, CDR1 is MNHNS and CDR2 is SASEGT.

The chain recombines TRBV9 with TRBJ2-3, with TRBD2 matching 10 bases. This CDR3 is 17 amino acids long. Germline V gene data show CDR1 as SGDLS and CDR2 as YYNGEE. J lost 2 bases, V lost 4 bases, and 10 bases had no gene match. The CDR3 sequence: CASSPRTSGHFTDTQYF. DNA for the CDR3: TGTGCCAGCAGCCCTCGGACTAGCGGCCACTTCACAGATACGCAGTATTTT.

The chain uses TRBV6-5 and TRBJ2-1; TRBD2 matches at 12 bases. The germline V gene has CDR1 MNHEY and CDR2 SVGAGI. J was trimmed by 6 bases and V by 8 bases; bases with no gene match: 2. The CDR3 runs to 13 residues. CDR3: CASGGLAGNEQFF. The CDR3 DNA reads TGTGCCAGCGGGGGACTAGCGGGCAATGAGCAGTTCTTC.

The CDR3 is CASSRDRNQPQHF. The CDR3 nucleotides read TGCGCCAGCAGCCGGGACAGGAATCAGCCCCAGCATTTT. This rearrangement joins TRBV5-1 to TRBJ1-5; 8 positions agree with TRBD1. J lost 4 bases, V lost 4 bases, and 1 base had no gene match. Germline loops: CDR1 SGHRS, CDR2 YFSETQ. This CDR3 region has 13 residues.

The J gene is TRBJ2-6, the V gene TRBV5-6, with 7 bases lining up with TRBD2. J gave up 2 bases and V 3 bases, and 8 bases lay outside the gene matches. The CDR3 covers 17 residues. CDR1 and CDR2 from the germline V gene are SGHDT and YYEEEE. The DNA of the CDR3 is TGTGCCAGCAGCTCGGTGGCGGGAGTAGCTGGGGCCAACGTCCTGACTTTC. Encoded protein: CASSSVAGVAGANVLTF.

J is TRBJ2-7 and V is TRBV7-9; 7 bases align to TRBD2. V gave up 3 bases and J gave up 2 bases; unmatched junction bases: 4. This CDR3 has 14 residues. Germline CDR1 SEHNR, CDR2 FQNEAQ (reference sequence). Written as DNA, the CDR3 is TGTGCCAGCAGCTTCAACGCGGGAGCCTACGAGCAGTACTTC. It translates to CASSFNAGAYEQYF.

This chain links TRBV2 with TRBJ1-3; unclear D gene. V lost 8 bases and J 0 bases, leaving 8 bases between the germline ends. The CDR3 runs to 13 residues. The V gene's germline CDR1 is SNHLY and CDR2 FYNNEI. The CDR3, as DNA: TGTGCCAGCGCACTAGGCTCTGGAAACACCATATATTTT. It is translated as CASALGSGNTIYF.

The gene calls are TRBV18 and TRBJ2-6; no clear D gene. Germline-derived CDR1 and CDR2 are KGHSH and LQKENI. The CDR3 consists of 15 residues. The ends were cut back, 6 bases at V and 0 bases at J, with 9 bases in the middle. CDR3 protein: CASSLDHSGANVLTF. The CDR3 DNA sequence: TGTGCCAGCTCGTTAGATCACTCTGGGGCCAACGTCCTGACTTTC.

DNA of the CDR3: TGTGCCAGCACGCGGTCGGGAGGGTCCTACGAGCAGTACTTC. Protein sequence: CASTRSGGSYEQYF. The rearrangement uses TRBV27 and TRBJ2-7, with 8 bases matching TRBD2. Trimming cost V 7 bases and J 1 base; bases outside gene matches: 6. The CDR3 has 14 amino acids. Germline CDR1 is MNHEY and CDR2 is SMNVEV (reference sequence).

There are a few counts of this clone. CDR3 region: CASSQRGPYEQYF. The CDR3 DNA reads as TGTGCCAGCAGTCAGCGGGGACCCTACGAGCAGTACTTC. The V and J genes are TRBV6-5 and TRBJ2-7; 7 bases fit TRBD2. J was trimmed by 2 bases and V by 5 bases; bases with no gene match: 3. This CDR3 contains 13 residues. CDR1 is MNHEY and CDR2 is SVGAGI in the germline V gene.

The V call is TRBV4-1, the J call TRBJ2-5; no clear D. The ends were cut back, 1 base at V and 0 bases at J, with 6 bases in the middle. The CDR3 loop spans 14 amino acids. Germline lookup yields CDR1 MGHRA and CDR2 YSYEKL. CDR3 DNA: TGCGCCAGCAGCCAAGGCAGGTACCAAGAGACCCAGTACTTC. Its protein product is CASSQGRYQETQYF.

The gene calls are TRBV28 and TRBJ2-7; D possibly corresponds to TRBD1 (6 bases). This CDR3 spans 13 amino acids. V was clipped by 6 bases and J by 6 bases, with 15 bases between them. Germline V gene lookup returns CDR1 MDHEN and CDR2 SYDVKM. The CDR3 DNA sequence: TGTGCCAGCAGCCCCGGGACACCTCTCGAGCAGTACTTC. Its translation: CASSPGTPLEQYF.